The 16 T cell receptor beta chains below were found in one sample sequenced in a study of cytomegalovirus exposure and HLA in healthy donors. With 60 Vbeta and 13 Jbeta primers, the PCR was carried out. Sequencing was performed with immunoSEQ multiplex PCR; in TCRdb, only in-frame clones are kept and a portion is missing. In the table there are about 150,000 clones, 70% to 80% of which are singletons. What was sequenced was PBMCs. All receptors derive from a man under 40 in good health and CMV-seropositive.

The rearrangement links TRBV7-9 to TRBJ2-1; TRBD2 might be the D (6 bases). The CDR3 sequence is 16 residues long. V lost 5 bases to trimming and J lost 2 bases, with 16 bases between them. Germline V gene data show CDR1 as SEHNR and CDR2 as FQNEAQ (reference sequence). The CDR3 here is CASSPTGVPAYNEQFF. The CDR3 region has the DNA TGTGCCAGCAGCCCTACGGGAGTGCCAGCCTACAATGAGCAGTTCTTC.

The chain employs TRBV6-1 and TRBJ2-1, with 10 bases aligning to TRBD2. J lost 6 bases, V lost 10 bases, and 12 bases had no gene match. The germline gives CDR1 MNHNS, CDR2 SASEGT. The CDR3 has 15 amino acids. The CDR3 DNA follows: TGTGCCACCCAACCCCCGGGACTAGCGATCAATGAGCAGTTCTTC. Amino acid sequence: CATQPPGLAINEQFF.

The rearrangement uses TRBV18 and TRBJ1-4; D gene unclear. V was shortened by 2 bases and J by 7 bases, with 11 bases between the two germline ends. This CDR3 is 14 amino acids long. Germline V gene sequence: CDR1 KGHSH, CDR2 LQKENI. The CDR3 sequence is CASSPELFGEKLFF. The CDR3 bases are TGTGCCAGCTCACCAGAGCTTTTCGGTGAAAAACTGTTTTTT.

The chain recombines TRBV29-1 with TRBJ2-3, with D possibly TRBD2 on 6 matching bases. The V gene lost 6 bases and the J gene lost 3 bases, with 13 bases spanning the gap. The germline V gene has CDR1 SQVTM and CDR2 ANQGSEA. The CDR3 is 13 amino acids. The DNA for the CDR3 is TGCAGCGTGGACGGGAGTAGGACAGATACGCAGTATTTT. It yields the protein CSVDGSRTDTQYF.

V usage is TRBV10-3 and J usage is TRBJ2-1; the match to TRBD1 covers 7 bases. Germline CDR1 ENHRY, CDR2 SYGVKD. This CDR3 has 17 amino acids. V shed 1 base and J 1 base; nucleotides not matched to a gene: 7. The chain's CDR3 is CAISELDRVVSYNEQFF. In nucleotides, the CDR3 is TGTGCCATCAGTGAGTTAGACAGGGTGGTTTCCTACAATGAGCAGTTCTTC.

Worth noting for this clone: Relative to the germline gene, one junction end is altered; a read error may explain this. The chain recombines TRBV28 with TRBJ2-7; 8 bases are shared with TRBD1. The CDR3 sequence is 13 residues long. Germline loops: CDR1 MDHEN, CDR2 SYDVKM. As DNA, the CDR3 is TGTGCCAGCAGTTTTGCTATTGGGGACAGGACGTTCTTC. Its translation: CASSFAIGDRTFF.

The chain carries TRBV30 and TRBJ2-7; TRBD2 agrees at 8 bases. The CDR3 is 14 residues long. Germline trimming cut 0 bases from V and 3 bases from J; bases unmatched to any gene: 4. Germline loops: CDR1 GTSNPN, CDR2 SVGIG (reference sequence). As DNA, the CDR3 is TGTGCCTGGAGTGTGGGGACTAGAATCTACGAGCAGTACTTC. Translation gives CAWSVGTRIYEQYF.

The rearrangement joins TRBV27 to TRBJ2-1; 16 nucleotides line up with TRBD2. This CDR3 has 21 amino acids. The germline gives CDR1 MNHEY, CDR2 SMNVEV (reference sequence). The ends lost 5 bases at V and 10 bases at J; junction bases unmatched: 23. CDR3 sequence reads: CASSRGLAGGPHSREGREQFF. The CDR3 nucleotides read TGTGCCAGCAGTAGGGGACTAGCGGGAGGGCCTCACTCGAGGGAGGGAAGGGAGCAGTTCTTC.

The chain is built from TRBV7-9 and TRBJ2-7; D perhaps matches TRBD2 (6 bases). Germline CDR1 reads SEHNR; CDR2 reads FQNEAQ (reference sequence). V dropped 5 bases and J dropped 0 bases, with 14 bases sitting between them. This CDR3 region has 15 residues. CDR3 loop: CASSLGTLSSYEQYF. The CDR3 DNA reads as TGTGCCAGCAGCCTCGGGACTCTGAGCTCCTACGAGCAGTACTTC. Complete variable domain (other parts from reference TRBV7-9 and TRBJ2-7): DTGVSQNPRHKITKRGQNVTFRCDPISEHNRLYWYRQTLGQGPEFLTYFQNEAQLEKSRLLSDRFSAERPKGSFSTLEIQRTEQGDSAMYLCASSLGTLSSYEQYFGPGTRLTVT.

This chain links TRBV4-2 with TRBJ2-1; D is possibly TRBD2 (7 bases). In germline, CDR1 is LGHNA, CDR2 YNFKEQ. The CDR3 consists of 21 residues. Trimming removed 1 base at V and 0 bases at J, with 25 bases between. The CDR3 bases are TGTGCCAGCAGCCAAGTGTGGGAGTGGGGGGGCCCCCAAAGCTCCTACAATGAGCAGTTCTTC. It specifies CASSQVWEWGGPQSSYNEQFF.

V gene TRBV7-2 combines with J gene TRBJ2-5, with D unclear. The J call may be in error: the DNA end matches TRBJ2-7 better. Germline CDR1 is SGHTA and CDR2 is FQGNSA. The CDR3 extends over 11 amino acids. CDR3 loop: CASSFSIEQYF. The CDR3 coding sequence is TGTGCCAGCAGCTTTTCGATCGAGCAGTACTTC.

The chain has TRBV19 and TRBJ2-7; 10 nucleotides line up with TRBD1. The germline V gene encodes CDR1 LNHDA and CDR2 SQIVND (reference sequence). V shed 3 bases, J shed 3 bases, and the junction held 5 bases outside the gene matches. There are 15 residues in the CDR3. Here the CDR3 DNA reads TGTGCCAGTAGTATTAGACAGGGGGCTCTCTACGAGCAGTACTTC. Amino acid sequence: CASSIRQGALYEQYF.

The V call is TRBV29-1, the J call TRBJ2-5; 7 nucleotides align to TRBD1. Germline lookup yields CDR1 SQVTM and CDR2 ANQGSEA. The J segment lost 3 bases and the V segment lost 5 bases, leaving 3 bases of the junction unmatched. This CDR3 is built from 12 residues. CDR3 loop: CSVSGQEETQYF. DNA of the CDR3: TGCAGCGTTTCCGGACAGGAAGAGACCCAGTACTTC.

The CDR3 loop is CASIQGNFETQYF. The CDR3 nucleotides read TGTGCCAGCATACAGGGGAATTTTGAGACCCAGTACTTC. The J gene is TRBJ2-5, the V gene TRBV6-1; 7 nucleotides line up with TRBD1. Germline CDR1 and CDR2: MNHNS and SASEGT. The CDR3 totals 13 residues. V shed 7 bases, J shed 5 bases, and the junction held 7 bases outside the gene matches.

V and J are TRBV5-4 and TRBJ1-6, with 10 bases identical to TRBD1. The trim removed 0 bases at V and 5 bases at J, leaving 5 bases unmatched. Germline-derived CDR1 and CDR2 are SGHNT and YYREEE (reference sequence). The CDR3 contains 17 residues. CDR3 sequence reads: CASSLGQGAGNNSPLHF. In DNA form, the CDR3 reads TGTGCCAGCAGCTTGGGACAGGGGGCCGGTAATAATTCACCCCTCCACTTT.

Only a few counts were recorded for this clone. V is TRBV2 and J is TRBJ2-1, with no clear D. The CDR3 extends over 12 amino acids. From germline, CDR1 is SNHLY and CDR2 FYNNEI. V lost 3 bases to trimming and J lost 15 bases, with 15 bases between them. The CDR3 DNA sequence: TGTGCCAGCAGTGACAGTACGGGTATTCTGTTCTTC. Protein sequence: CASSDSTGILFF. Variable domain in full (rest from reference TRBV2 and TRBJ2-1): EPEVTQTPSHQVTQMGQEVILRCVPISNHLYFYWYRQILGQKVEFLVSFYNNEISEKSEIFDDQFSVERPDGSNFTLKIRSTKLEDSAMYFCASSDSTGILFFGPGTRLTVL.